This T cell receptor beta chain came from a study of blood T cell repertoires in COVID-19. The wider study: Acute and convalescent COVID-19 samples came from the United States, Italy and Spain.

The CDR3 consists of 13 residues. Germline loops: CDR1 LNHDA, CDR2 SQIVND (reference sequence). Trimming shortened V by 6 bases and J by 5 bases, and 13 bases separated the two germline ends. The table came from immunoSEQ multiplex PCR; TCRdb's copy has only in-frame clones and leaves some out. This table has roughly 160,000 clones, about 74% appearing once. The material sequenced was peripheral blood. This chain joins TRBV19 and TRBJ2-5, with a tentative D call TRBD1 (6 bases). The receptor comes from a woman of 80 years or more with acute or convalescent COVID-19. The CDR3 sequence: CASSPQGLETQYF. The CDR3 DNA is TGTGCCAGTAGCCCACAGGGTTTGGAGACCCAGTACTTC.